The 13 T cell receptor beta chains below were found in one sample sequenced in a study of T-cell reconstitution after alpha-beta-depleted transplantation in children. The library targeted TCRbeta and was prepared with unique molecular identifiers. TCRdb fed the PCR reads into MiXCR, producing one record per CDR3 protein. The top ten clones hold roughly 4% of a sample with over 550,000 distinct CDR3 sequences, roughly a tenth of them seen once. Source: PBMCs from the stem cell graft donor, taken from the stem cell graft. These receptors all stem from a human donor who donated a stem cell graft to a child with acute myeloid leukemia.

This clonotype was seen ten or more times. The CDR3 is CSAGLQETQYF. The DNA of the CDR3 is TGCAGCGCGGGACTTCAAGAGACCCAGTACTTC. This chain connects TRBV29-1 to TRBJ2-5, with D perhaps matching TRBD2 (6 bases). The CDR3 loop spans 11 amino acids. Per germline, CDR1 SQVTM and CDR2 ANQGSEA. Trimming left V 7 bases short and J 2 bases short, with 8 bases between.

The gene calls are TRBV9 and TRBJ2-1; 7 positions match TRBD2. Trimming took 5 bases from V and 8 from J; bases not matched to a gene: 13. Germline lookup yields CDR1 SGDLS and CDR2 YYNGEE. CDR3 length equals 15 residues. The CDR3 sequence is CASRKAGKGSDEQFF. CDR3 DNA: TGTGCCAGCAGAAAAGCGGGAAAAGGATCCGATGAGCAGTTCTTC.

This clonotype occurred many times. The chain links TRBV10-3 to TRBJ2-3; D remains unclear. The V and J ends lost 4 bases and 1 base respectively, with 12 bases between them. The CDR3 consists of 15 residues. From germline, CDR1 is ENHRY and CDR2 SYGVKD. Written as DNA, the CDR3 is TGTGCCATCAGTGCCCAGGTGGCCCGCACAGATACGCAGTATTTT. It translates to CAISAQVARTDTQYF.

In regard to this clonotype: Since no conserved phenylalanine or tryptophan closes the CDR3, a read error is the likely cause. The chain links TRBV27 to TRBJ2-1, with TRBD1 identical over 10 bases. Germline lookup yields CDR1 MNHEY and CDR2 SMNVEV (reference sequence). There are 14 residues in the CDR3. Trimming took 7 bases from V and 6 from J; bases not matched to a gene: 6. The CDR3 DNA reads TGTGCCAGCACGAGACAGGGGGCCAGCAATGAGCAGTTCTCC. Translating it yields CASTRQGASNEQFS.

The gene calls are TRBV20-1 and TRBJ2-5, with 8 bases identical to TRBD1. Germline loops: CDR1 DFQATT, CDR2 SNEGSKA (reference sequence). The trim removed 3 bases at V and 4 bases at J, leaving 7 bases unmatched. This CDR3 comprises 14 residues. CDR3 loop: CSASGDRSPETQYF. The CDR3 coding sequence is TGCAGTGCTAGCGGGGACAGGAGTCCAGAGACCCAGTACTTC.

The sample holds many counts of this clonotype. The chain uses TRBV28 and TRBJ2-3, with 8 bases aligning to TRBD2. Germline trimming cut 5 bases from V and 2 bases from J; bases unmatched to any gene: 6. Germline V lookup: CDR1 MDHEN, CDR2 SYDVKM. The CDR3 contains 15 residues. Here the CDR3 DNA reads TGTGCCAGCAGTATAGCGGGGCAGTTCACAGATACGCAGTATTTT. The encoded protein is CASSIAGQFTDTQYF. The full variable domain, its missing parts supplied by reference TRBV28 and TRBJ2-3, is DVKVTQSSRYLVKRTGEKVFLECVQDMDHENMFWYRQDPGLGLRLIYFSYDVKMKEKGDIPEGYSVSREKKERFSLILESASTNQTSMYLCASSIAGQFTDTQYFGPGTRLTVL.

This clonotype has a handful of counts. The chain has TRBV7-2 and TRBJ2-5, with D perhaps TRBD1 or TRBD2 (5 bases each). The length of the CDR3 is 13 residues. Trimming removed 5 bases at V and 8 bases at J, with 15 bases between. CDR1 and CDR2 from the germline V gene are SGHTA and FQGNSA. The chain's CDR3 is CASSPWDRVTQYF. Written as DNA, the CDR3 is TGTGCCAGCAGCCCGTGGGACCGGGTTACCCAGTACTTC.

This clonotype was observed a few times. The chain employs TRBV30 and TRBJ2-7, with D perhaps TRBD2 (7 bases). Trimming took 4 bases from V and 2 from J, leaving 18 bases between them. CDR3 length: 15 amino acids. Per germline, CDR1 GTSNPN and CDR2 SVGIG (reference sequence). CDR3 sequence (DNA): TGTGCCTGGAACGGGGCAGGGGAGGGACCCTACGAGCAGTACTTC. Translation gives CAWNGAGEGPYEQYF.

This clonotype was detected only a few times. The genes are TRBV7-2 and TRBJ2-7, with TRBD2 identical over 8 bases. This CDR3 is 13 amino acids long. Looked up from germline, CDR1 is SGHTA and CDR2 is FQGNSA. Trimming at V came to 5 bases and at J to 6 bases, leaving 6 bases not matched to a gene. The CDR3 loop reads CASSTGLAREQYF. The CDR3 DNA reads TGTGCCAGCAGCACCGGACTAGCCCGCGAGCAGTACTTC.

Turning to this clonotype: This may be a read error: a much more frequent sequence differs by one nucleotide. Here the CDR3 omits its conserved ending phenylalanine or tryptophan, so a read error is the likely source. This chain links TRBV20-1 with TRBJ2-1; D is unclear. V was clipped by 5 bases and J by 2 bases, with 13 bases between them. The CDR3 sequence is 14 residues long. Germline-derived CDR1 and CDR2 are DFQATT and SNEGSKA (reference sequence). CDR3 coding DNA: TGCAGTGCTCCCCCTCTCGGAACCTACAATGAGCAGTTCCTC. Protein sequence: CSAPPLGTYNEQFL.

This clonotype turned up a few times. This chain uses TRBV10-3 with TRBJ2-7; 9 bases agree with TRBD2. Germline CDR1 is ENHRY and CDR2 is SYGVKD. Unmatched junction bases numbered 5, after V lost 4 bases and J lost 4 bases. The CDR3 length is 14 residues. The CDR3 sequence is CAISVLAGQYEQYF. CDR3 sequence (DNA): TGTGCCATCAGTGTACTAGCGGGCCAATACGAGCAGTACTTC.

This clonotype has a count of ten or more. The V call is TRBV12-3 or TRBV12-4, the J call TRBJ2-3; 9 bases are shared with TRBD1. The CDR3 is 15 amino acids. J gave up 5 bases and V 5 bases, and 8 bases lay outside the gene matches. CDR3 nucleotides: TGTGCCAGCAGTCCCGAGGGACAGGGAAAAGATACGCAGTATTTT. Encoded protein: CASSPEGQGKDTQYF.

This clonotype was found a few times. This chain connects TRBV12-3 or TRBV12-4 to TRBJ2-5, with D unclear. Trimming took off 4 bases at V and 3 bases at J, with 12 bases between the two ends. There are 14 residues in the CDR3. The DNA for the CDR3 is TGTGCCAGCAGTTCCGATACAGCGAAAGAGACCCAGTACTTC. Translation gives CASSSDTAKETQYF.